Shown below are 17 T cell receptor beta chains from a single sample sequenced in a study of blood T cell repertoires in COVID-19. The repertoire was sequenced with immunoSEQ multiplex PCR; TCRdb's copy has only in-frame clones and lacks some. The data hold a few hundred thousand clones, with 80% to 90% observed a single time. The material sequenced was PBMCs or T cells enriched from blood (not recorded which). All receptors derive from a man aged 35 to 55 who had recovered from COVID-19.

The chain carries TRBV7-9 and TRBJ1-2; a weak D match, TRBD1 (5 bases). This CDR3 is built from 13 residues. Germline CDR1 is SEHNR and CDR2 is FQNEAQ (reference sequence). Trimming shortened V by 6 bases and J by 3 bases, and 11 bases separated the two germline ends. CDR3 nucleotides: TGTGCCAGCAGGCCCAGGGTGGACTATGGCTACACCTTC. Translated, it gives CASRPRVDYGYTF. Based on the CDR3 plus reference TRBV7-9 and TRBJ1-2, the full variable domain is DTGVSQNPRHKITKRGQNVTFRCDPISEHNRLYWYRQTLGQGPEFLTYFQNEAQLEKSRLLSDRFSAERPKGSFSTLEIQRTEQGDSAMYLCASRPRVDYGYTFGSGTRLTVV.

The V call is TRBV13, the J call TRBJ1-1, with D tentatively TRBD1 (5 bases). Per germline, CDR1 PRHDT and CDR2 FYEKMQ (reference sequence). This CDR3 comprises 17 residues. V shed 4 bases and J shed 5 bases, with 23 bases lying between them. For the CDR3, the DNA is TGTGCCAGCAGCTCCACAGGAATTGGAGGGACTCTAACTGAAGCTTTCTTT. Translating gives CASSSTGIGGTLTEAFF.

This rearrangement joins TRBV6-6 to TRBJ2-7; no definite D call. V gave up 0 bases and J gave up 3 bases, with 9 bases separating them. Germline assignment: CDR1 MNHNY and CDR2 SVGAGI (reference sequence). This CDR3 has 14 residues. The CDR3 loop is CASSYSTPGYEQYF. CDR3 in DNA: TGTGCCAGCAGTTACTCGACCCCGGGCTACGAGCAGTACTTC.

This chain connects TRBV7-9 to TRBJ1-4; D remains ambiguous. V was clipped by 5 bases and J by 7 bases, with 17 bases between them. This CDR3 contains 15 residues. The germline V gene has CDR1 SEHNR and CDR2 FQNEAQ (reference sequence). The CDR3 bases are TGTGCCAGCAGCCCCCCGGTTTCCCGGGGTGAAAAACTGTTTTTT. This gives the protein CASSPPVSRGEKLFF.

The chain uses TRBV6-5 and TRBJ2-3; 8 bases are a match to TRBD2. The CDR3 covers 14 residues. Germline CDR1 and CDR2: MNHEY and SVGAGI. V dropped 8 bases and J dropped 3; count of bases not matched to a gene: 7. The CDR3 region is CASGQRERTDTQYF. In nucleotides, the CDR3 is TGTGCCAGCGGCCAGCGGGAGAGAACAGATACGCAGTATTTT.

This rearrangement joins TRBV28 to TRBJ2-1; TRBD2 matches at 7 bases. CDR1 and CDR2 (germline): MDHEN, SYDVKM. The CDR3 loop spans 16 amino acids. Trimming took 5 bases from V and 7 from J; bases not matched to a gene: 14. The CDR3 sequence: CASSGIRDYFMNEQFF. CDR3 DNA: TGTGCCAGCAGTGGGATCCGGGACTACTTTATGAATGAGCAGTTCTTC.

The CDR3 spells CASSLLQDSYEQYF. For the CDR3, the DNA is TGTGCCAGCAGCTTATTACAGGACTCCTACGAGCAGTACTTC. This sequence joins TRBV7-9 and TRBJ2-7, with D maybe TRBD1 (5 bases). Trimming pared 2 bases from V and 0 bases from J, leaving 8 bases between. This CDR3 contains 14 residues. Germline V gives CDR1 SEHNR, CDR2 FQNEAQ (reference sequence). Drawing the rest from reference TRBV7-9 and TRBJ2-7, the complete variable domain is DTGVSQNPRHKITKRGQNVTFRCDPISEHNRLYWYRQTLGQGPEFLTYFQNEAQLEKSRLLSDRFSAERPKGSFSTLEIQRTEQGDSAMYLCASSLLQDSYEQYFGPGTRLTVT.

The rearrangement uses TRBV28 and TRBJ2-2; 11 bases map to TRBD1. J was trimmed by 5 bases and V by 6 bases; bases with no gene match: 2. Germline CDR1 is MDHEN and CDR2 is SYDVKM. The CDR3 totals 14 residues. CDR3 sequence reads: CASRDRGLTGELFF. Written as DNA, the CDR3 is TGTGCCAGCAGGGACAGGGGGCTTACCGGGGAGCTGTTTTTT.

The CDR3 spells CASSPHARAGGFYEQYF. The CDR3 DNA is TGTGCCAGCAGCCCGCACGCCAGGGCAGGGGGGTTCTACGAGCAGTACTTC. V is TRBV11-2 and J is TRBJ2-7; tentative D call: TRBD1 (7 bases). The CDR3 totals 17 residues. V was cut by 5 bases and J by 3 bases, with 23 bases left in between. Germline V gives CDR1 SGHAT, CDR2 FQNNGV.

CDR3 DNA sequence: TGTGCCAGCAGCACCACAGGGGATGAGCAGTTCTTC. As protein: CASSTTGDEQFF. V is TRBV7-9 and J is TRBJ2-1; the match to TRBD1 covers 7 bases. V was pared by 5 bases and J by 8 bases, with 3 bases of the junction left unmatched. The CDR3 totals 12 residues. The germline CDR1 and CDR2 sequences are SEHNR and FQNEAQ (reference sequence).

J is TRBJ2-4 and V is TRBV24-1; D remains unclear. CDR3 length: 14 residues. The germline V and J ends were trimmed by 4 bases and 2 bases, with 8 bases remaining between them. The germline CDR1 and CDR2 sequences are KGHDR and SFDVKD. The CDR3, as DNA: TGTGCCACCAGTGAATTCGTGTCCAAAAACATTCAGTACTTC. Its protein is CATSEFVSKNIQYF.

This sequence joins TRBV29-1 and TRBJ1-1, with TRBD1 as a possible D gene (6 bases). V was cut by 7 bases and J by 1 base, with 16 bases left in between. This CDR3 has 14 residues. CDR1 is SQVTM, CDR2 ANQGSEA, per germline. The CDR3 loop reads CSAGMTGSNTEAFF. DNA for the CDR3: TGCAGCGCCGGAATGACAGGATCGAACACTGAAGCTTTCTTT.

J is TRBJ2-2 and V is TRBV4-3; TRBD2 is a possible D gene (5 bases). Trimming removed 1 base from V and 1 base from J, with 10 bases in between. The germline gives CDR1 LGHNA, CDR2 YSLEER. The length of the CDR3 is 16 residues. The DNA of the CDR3 is TGCGCCAGCAGCCAAGTACGCGGAGGGAACACCGGGGAGCTGTTTTTT. It yields the protein CASSQVRGGNTGELFF.

The chain is built from TRBV3-1 (or the pseudogene TRBV3-2) and TRBJ2-7; 15 nucleotides align to TRBD2. Germline trimming cut 6 bases from V and 6 bases from J; bases unmatched to any gene: 6. This CDR3 comprises 15 residues. Germline CDR1 reads LGHDT; CDR2 reads YNNKEL (reference sequence). In nucleotides, the CDR3 is TGTGCCAGCAGGGCCGGACTAGCGGGGGGGCTCGAGCAGTACTTC. It is translated as CASRAGLAGGLEQYF.

CDR3 nucleotides: TGTGCCAGCAGCTATACTCTAGCGGGAGGGTGGAATGAGCAGTTCTTC. Protein sequence: CASSYTLAGGWNEQFF. This chain joins TRBV28 and TRBJ2-1; 12 nucleotides align to TRBD2. Trimming at V came to 6 bases and at J to 7 bases, leaving 10 bases not matched to a gene. The CDR3 has 16 amino acids. CDR1 and CDR2 from the germline V gene are MDHEN and SYDVKM.

The chain has TRBV24-1 and TRBJ2-3; 16 positions agree with TRBD2. The V segment lost 9 bases and the J segment 3 bases; nucleotides outside the gene matches: 11. The germline gives CDR1 KGHDR, CDR2 SFDVKD. This CDR3 contains 18 residues. DNA for the CDR3: TGTGCCACCTCAACCGGGACTAGCGGGGGGGCGGGGACAGATACGCAGTATTTT. It is translated as CATSTGTSGGAGTDTQYF.

This chain connects TRBV7-9 to TRBJ2-7, with D possibly TRBD1 on 6 matching bases. Per germline, CDR1 SEHNR and CDR2 FQNEAQ (reference sequence). CDR3 length: 14 residues. V was shortened by 1 base and J by 3 bases, with 10 bases between the two germline ends. DNA for the CDR3: TGTGCCAGCAGCTTAGGCCTACAGGGCTACGAGCAGTACTTC. Residues: CASSLGLQGYEQYF.